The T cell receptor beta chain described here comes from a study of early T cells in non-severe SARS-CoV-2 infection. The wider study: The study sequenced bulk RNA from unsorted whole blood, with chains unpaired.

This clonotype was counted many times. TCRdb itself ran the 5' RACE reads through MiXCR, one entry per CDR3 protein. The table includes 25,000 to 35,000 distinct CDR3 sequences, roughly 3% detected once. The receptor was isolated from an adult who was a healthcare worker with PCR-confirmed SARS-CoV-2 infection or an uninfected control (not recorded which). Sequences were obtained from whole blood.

The CDR3 spells CASSQEMTQETQYF. In DNA, the CDR3 is TGTGCCAGCAGCCAAGAAATGACTCAAGAGACCCAGTACTTC. The V and J genes are TRBV3-1 and TRBJ2-5, with D hard to call. Germline CDR1 LGHDT, CDR2 YNNKEL (reference sequence). V lost 0 bases and J 2 bases, leaving 7 bases between the germline ends. CDR3 length: 14 residues.